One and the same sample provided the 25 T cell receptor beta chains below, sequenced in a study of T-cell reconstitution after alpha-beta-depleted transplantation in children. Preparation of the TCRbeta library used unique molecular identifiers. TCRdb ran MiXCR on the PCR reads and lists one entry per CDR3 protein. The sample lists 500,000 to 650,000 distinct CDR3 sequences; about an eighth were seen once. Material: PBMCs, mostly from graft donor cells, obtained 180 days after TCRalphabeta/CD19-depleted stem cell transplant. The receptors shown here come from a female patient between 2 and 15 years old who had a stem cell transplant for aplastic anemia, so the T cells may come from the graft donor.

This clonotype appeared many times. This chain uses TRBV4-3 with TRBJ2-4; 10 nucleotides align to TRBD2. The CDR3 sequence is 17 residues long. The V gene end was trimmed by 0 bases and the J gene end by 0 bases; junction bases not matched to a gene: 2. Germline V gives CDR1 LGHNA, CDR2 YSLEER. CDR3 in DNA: TGCGCCAGCAGCCAAGAGACTAGCGGGTTAGCCAAAAACATTCAGTACTTC. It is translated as CASSQETSGLAKNIQYF.

The CDR3 DNA reads TGCAGTGCTAGGGACAGCATTAACTATGGCTACACCTTC. It specifies CSARDSINYGYTF. The chain combines TRBV20-1 with TRBJ1-2; TRBD1 is a possible D gene (6 bases). Trimming took 3 bases from V and 1 from J, leaving 9 bases between them. Germline V gene data show CDR1 as DFQATT and CDR2 as SNEGSKA (reference sequence). The CDR3 has 13 amino acids.

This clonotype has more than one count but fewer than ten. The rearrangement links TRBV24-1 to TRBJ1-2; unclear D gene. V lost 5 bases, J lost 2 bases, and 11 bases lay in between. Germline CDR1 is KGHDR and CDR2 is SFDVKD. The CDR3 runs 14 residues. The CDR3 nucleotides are TGTGCCACCAGTGGAGTCAGCTTGAACTATGGCTACACCTTC. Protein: CATSGVSLNYGYTF.

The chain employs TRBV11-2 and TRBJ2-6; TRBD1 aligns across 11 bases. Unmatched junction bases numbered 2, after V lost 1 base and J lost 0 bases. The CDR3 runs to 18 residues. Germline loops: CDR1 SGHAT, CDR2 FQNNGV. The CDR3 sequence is CASSLVGQGASGANVLTF. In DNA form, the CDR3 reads TGTGCCAGCAGCTTAGTCGGACAGGGGGCCTCTGGGGCCAACGTCCTGACTTTC.

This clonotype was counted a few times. The CDR3 protein is CSVGTNEQFF. CDR3 bases: TGCAGCGTTGGTACCAATGAGCAGTTCTTC. J is TRBJ2-1 and V is TRBV29-1, with D uncertain. The CDR3 is 10 amino acids. Germline V gene sequence: CDR1 SQVTM, CDR2 ANQGSEA. The V end lost 4 bases, the J end lost 6 bases, and 4 bases lay between the germline ends.

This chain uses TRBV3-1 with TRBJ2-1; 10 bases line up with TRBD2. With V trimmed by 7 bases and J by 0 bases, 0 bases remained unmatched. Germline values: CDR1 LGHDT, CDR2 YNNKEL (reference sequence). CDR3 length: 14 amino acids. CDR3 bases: TGTGCCAGCACTAGCGGGAGCTCCTACAATGAGCAGTTCTTC. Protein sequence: CASTSGSSYNEQFF.

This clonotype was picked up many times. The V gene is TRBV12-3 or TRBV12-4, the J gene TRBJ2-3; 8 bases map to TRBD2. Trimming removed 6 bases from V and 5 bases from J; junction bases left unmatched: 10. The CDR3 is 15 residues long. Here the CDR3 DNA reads TGTGCCAGCAGCCTACCGGGACTAGTGGTAGATACGCAGTATTTT. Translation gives CASSLPGLVVDTQYF.

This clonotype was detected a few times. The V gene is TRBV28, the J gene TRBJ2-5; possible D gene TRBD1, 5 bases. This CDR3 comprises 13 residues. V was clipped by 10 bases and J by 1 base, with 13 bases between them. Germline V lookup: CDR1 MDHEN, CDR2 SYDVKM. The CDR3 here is CAIRTGPQETQYF. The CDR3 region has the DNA TGTGCCATCCGAACAGGTCCCCAAGAGACCCAGTACTTC.

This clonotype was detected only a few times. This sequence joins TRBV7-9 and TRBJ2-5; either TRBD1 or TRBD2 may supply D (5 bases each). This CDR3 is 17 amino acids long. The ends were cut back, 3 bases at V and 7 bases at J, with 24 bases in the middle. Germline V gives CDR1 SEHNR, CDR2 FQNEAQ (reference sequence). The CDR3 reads CASSFRYTGPWTGTQYF. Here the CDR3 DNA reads TGTGCCAGCAGCTTCCGATACACGGGGCCGTGGACGGGGACCCAGTACTTC.

CDR3 sequence (DNA): TGTGCCAGCAGCTTTACAGCGCCGTATAATTCACCCCTCCACTTT. The encoded protein is CASSFTAPYNSPLHF. The V and J genes are TRBV5-5 and TRBJ1-6, with D unclear. There are 15 residues in the CDR3. Trimming took 2 bases from V and 4 from J, leaving 10 bases between them. The germline CDR1 and CDR2 sequences are SGHKS and YYEKEE (reference sequence).

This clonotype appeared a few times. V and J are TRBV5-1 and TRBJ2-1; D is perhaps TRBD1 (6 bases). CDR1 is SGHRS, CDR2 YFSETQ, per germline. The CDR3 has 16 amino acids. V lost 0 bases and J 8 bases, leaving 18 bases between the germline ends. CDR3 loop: CASSLAITGLLDEQFF. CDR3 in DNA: TGCGCCAGCAGCTTGGCGATTACAGGGCTGTTAGATGAGCAGTTCTTC.

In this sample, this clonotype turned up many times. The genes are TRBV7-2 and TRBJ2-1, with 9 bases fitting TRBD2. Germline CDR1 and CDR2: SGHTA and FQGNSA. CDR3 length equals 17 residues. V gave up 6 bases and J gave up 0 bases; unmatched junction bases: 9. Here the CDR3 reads CASSTSGFYSSYNEQFF. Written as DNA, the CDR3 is TGTGCCAGCAGTACTAGCGGGTTTTACTCCTCCTACAATGAGCAGTTCTTC. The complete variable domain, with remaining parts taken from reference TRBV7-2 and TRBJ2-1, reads GAGVSQSPSNKVTEKGKDVELRCDPISGHTALYWYRQSLGQGLEFLIYFQGNSAPDKSGLPSDRFSAERTGGSVSTLTIQRTQQEDSAVYLCASSTSGFYSSYNEQFFGPGTRLTVL.

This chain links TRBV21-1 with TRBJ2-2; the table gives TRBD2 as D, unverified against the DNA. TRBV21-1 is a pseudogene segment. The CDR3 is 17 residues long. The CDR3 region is CASSKAPGTTDCGELFF. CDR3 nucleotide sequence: TGTGCCAGCAGCAAAGCGCCCGGGACTACCGACTGCGGGGAGCTGTTTTTT.

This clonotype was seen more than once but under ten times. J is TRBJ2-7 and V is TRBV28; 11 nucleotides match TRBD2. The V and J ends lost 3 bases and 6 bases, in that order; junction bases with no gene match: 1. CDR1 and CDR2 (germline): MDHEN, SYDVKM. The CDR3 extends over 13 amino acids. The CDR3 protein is CASSFLAGGEQYV. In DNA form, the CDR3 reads TGTGCCAGCAGTTTCCTAGCGGGAGGCGAGCAGTACGTC.

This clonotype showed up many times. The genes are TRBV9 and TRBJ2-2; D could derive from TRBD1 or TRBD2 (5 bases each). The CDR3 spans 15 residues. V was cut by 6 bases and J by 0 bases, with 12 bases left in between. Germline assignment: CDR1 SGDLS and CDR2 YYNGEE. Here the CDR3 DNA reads TGTGCCAGCACCCCGGGGCAGCCGAACACCGGGGAGCTGTTTTTT. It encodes CASTPGQPNTGELFF.

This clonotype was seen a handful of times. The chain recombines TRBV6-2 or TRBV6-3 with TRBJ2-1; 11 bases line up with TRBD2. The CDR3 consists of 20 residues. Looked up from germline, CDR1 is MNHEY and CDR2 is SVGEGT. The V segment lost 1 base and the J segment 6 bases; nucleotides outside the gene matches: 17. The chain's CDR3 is CASSYLPGGARLAGINEQFF. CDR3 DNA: TGTGCCAGCAGTTACTTACCAGGGGGCGCGAGACTAGCGGGAATCAATGAGCAGTTCTTC.

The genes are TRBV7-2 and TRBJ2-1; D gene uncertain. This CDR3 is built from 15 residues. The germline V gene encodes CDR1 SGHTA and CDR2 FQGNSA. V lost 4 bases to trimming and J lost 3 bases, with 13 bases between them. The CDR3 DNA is TGTGCCAGCAGCTCCTCCTCTACAAACTACAATGAGCAGTTCTTC. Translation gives CASSSSSTNYNEQFF.

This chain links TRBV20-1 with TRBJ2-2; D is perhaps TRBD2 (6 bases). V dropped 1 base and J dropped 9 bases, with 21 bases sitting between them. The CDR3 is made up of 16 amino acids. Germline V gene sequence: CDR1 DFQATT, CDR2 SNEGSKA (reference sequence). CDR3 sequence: CSARGVGGRMGRELFF. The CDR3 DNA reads TGCAGTGCTAGAGGGGTGGGGGGACGGATGGGGCGGGAGCTGTTTTTT.

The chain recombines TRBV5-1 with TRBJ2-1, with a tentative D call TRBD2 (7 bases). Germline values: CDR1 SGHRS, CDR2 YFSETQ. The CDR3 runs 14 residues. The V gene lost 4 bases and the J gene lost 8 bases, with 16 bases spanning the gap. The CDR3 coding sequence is TGCGCCAGCAGCATGGGGGGGCTGGAGGATGAGCAGTTCTTC. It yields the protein CASSMGGLEDEQFF.

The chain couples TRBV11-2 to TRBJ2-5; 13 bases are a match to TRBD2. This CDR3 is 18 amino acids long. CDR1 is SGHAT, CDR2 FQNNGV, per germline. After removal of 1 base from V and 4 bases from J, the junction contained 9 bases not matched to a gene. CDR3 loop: CASSLVRTSGSIRETQYF. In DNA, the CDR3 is TGTGCCAGCAGCTTAGTGAGGACTAGCGGGAGTATCCGAGAGACCCAGTACTTC.

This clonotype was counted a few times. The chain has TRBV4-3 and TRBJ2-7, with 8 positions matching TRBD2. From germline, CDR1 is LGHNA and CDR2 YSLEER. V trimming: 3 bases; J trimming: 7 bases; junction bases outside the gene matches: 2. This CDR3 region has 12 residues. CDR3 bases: TGCGCCAGCAGCCACCCGGGGGGGGAGCAGTACTTC. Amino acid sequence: CASSHPGGEQYF.

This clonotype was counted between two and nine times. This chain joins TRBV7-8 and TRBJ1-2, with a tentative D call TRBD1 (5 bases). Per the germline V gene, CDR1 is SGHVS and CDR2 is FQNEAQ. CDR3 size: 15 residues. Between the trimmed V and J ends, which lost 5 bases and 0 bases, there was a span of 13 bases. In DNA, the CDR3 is TGTGCCAGCAGCGTACTCAGGGAAGCTAACTATGGCTACACCTTC. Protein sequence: CASSVLREANYGYTF.

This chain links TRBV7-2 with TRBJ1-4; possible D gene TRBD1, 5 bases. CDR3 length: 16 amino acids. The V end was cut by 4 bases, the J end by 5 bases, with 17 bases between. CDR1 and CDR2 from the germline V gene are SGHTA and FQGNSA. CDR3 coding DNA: TGTGCCAGCAGCTCAGGACACAGAGGTCAGAATGAAAAACTGTTTTTT. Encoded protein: CASSSGHRGQNEKLFF.

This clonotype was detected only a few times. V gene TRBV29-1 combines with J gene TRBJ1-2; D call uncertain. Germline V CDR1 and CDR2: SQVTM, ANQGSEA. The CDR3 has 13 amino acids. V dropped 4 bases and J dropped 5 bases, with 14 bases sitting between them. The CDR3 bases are TGCAGCGTTGGGAAAACAGAACCTTATGGCTACACCTTC. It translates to CSVGKTEPYGYTF.

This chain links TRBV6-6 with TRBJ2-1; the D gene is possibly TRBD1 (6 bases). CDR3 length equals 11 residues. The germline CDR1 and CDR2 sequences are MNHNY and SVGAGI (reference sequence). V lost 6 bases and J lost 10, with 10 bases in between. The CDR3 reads CASRSQGEQFF. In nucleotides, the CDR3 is TGTGCCAGCAGATCCCAGGGGGAGCAGTTCTTC.